This TCR beta chain was documented in a study of cytomegalovirus exposure and HLA in healthy donors. The study, taken as a whole, reports: It was only CMV serostatus that was available as immune exposure information. The productive fraction for most TCR beta V segments was about 90% or about 30% in an earlier analysis. Associated with cytomegalovirus, according to the listing, were fewer than 200 TCR beta chains.

On this clone: What it binds is unknown.

CDR1 and CDR2 from the germline V gene are LNHDA and SQIVND (reference sequence). The CDR3 sequence is 14 residues long. V lost 5 bases to trimming and J lost 13 bases; unmatched junction nucleotides: 12. A multiplex PCR was run with 60 Vbeta primers and 13 Jbeta primers. Profiled with immunoSEQ multiplex PCR; TCRdb holds only in-frame clones, not every one. The sample contains some 96,000 clones, around 80% of which appear only once. Each of the donors was a healthy bone marrow donor. The clonotype comes from a woman in her fifties or sixties in good health and CMV-seronegative. The chain uses TRBV19 and TRBJ2-4, with 9 bases fitting TRBD1. Sequencing was done on a sample of PBMCs. This chain's CDR3 is CASSLGQGTLGQYF. For the CDR3, the DNA is TGTGCCAGTAGTCTCGGACAGGGGACCCTTGGACAGTACTTC.